This entry lists 17 T cell receptor beta chains sequenced from one sample in a study of blood T cell repertoires in COVID-19. Assay: immunoSEQ multiplex PCR; the TCRdb copy retains only in-frame clones and omits some. The top ten clones hold less than 2% of a sample with 100,000 to 150,000 clones, 88% of them seen once. Sequencing input: peripheral blood. The receptor source for this set is a human donor in a cohort sampled during active COVID-19.

The chain employs TRBV19 and TRBJ1-2, with D possibly being TRBD1 (5 bases). The V end lost 6 bases, the J end lost 3 bases, and 8 bases lay between the germline ends. Germline V gene sequence: CDR1 LNHDA, CDR2 SQIVND (reference sequence). The CDR3 has 12 amino acids. The CDR3 sequence is CASSTGDYGYTF. The DNA of the CDR3 is TGTGCCAGTAGCACAGGTGACTATGGCTACACCTTC.

About this clone itself: Different DNA sequences within this sample yield the same CDR3. In DNA form, the CDR3 reads TGCAGCGTTAGCGGGTTCTCCTACGAGCAGTACTTC. Residues: CSVSGFSYEQYF. The rearrangement links TRBV29-1 to TRBJ2-7; TRBD2 is a possible D gene (6 bases). CDR3 length equals 12 residues. The germline V gene has CDR1 SQVTM and CDR2 ANQGSEA. With 5 bases removed from V and 0 bases from J, the gap between germline ends came to 8 bases.

CDR3 protein: CASSQDDSIFSYEQYF. CDR3 DNA sequence: TGTGCCAGCAGCCAAGATGACAGCATCTTCTCCTACGAGCAGTACTTC. The chain has TRBV4-2 and TRBJ2-7; weak D call: TRBD1 (5 bases). Germline V CDR1 and CDR2: LGHNA, YNFKEQ. Trimming left V 0 bases short and J 0 bases short, with 12 bases between. The CDR3 sequence is 16 residues long.

This chain connects TRBV6-5 to TRBJ1-1; a possible D gene is TRBD1 (6 bases). Germline lookup yields CDR1 MNHEY and CDR2 SVGAGI. Trimming took 4 bases from V and 0 from J, leaving 12 bases between them. The CDR3 length is 15 residues. The CDR3 protein is CASSLQGTMNTEAFF. The DNA of the CDR3 is TGTGCCAGCAGTTTACAGGGTACTATGAACACTGAAGCTTTCTTT.

This sequence joins TRBV19 and TRBJ1-1; possible D gene TRBD1, 5 bases. The CDR3 is 11 residues long. Trimming took off 6 bases at V and 10 bases at J, with 12 bases between the two ends. Germline loops: CDR1 LNHDA, CDR2 SQIVND (reference sequence). CDR3 sequence: CASSPGGVAFF. Here the CDR3 DNA reads TGTGCCAGTAGCCCCGGGGGGGTAGCTTTCTTT.

The gene calls are TRBV5-1 and TRBJ1-1; D not certain. The CDR3 covers 16 residues. V was pared by 0 bases and J by 1 base, with 13 bases between. Per germline, CDR1 SGHRS and CDR2 YFSETQ. CDR3 DNA: TGCGCCAGCAGCTTGGTGGCGGGCCTTGAGAACACTGAAGCTTTCTTT. Protein: CASSLVAGLENTEAFF.

The gene calls are TRBV5-4 and TRBJ1-4; the D gene is possibly TRBD1 (6 bases). The V gene's germline CDR1 is SGHNT and CDR2 YYREEE (reference sequence). This CDR3 has 15 amino acids. V lost 4 bases and J 4 bases, leaving 14 bases between the germline ends. This chain's CDR3 is CASSREGQFNEKLFF. CDR3 sequence (DNA): TGTGCCAGCAGCAGAGAAGGACAGTTTAATGAAAAACTGTTTTTT.

V and J are TRBV3-1 (or the pseudogene TRBV3-2) and TRBJ2-2; D unclear. Deletions cut 5 bases from V and 8 bases from J, with 18 bases between. CDR1 and CDR2 (germline): LGHDT, YNNKEL (reference sequence). The CDR3 has 15 amino acids. DNA of the CDR3: TGTGCCAGCAGCACTACCTCACCGCGGTCAGGGGAGCTGTTTTTT. As protein: CASSTTSPRSGELFF.

The chain has TRBV11-2 and TRBJ1-2; 7 nucleotides align to TRBD1. V shed 5 bases and J 3 bases; nucleotides not matched to a gene: 6. CDR1 and CDR2 (germline): SGHAT, FQNNGV. The CDR3 is 14 amino acids. The CDR3 loop is CASSPRGDYYGYTF. The CDR3 DNA is TGTGCCAGCAGCCCCAGGGGGGACTACTATGGCTACACCTTC.

The chain joins TRBV9 to TRBJ1-6, with D tentatively TRBD1 (5 bases). The V end lost 2 bases, the J end lost 7 bases, and 13 bases lay between the germline ends. This CDR3 has 15 amino acids. Germline V lookup: CDR1 SGDLS, CDR2 YYNGEE. The CDR3 DNA follows: TGTGCCAGCAGCGTGGGGGGGGGTGAGAATTCACCCCTCCACTTT. Its protein product is CASSVGGGENSPLHF.

This sequence joins TRBV4-2 and TRBJ2-5, with TRBD2 identical over 9 bases. Germline V gene data show CDR1 as LGHNA and CDR2 as YNFKEQ. With 4 bases clipped from V and 3 bases from J, the junction kept 15 bases outside the gene matches. The CDR3 runs 18 residues. Written as DNA, the CDR3 is TGTGCCAGCAGCCTGGGGGGTAGCGGGGGCTTTAACAAAGAGACCCAGTACTTC. Its protein product is CASSLGGSGGFNKETQYF.

About this clone: At one of its ends the junction is not consistent with the germline gene, which may arise from a read error. V usage is TRBV5-6 and J usage is TRBJ1-5; a weak D match, TRBD1 (5 bases). The CDR3 has 14 residues. From germline, CDR1 is SGHDT and CDR2 YYEEEE. CDR3 nucleotide sequence: TGTGCCAGCTGCTTCGGGGGTGGCAATCAGCCCCAGCATTTT. It translates to CASCFGGGNQPQHF.

The V and J genes are TRBV11-2 and TRBJ2-2, with 8 bases fitting TRBD1. From germline, CDR1 is SGHAT and CDR2 FQNNGV. The CDR3 runs 15 residues. V lost 5 bases and J lost 3; bases outside the gene matches: 5. In nucleotides, the CDR3 is TGTGCCAGCAGCCAAAGGACAGGGTACACCGGGGAGCTGTTTTTT. Its protein is CASSQRTGYTGELFF.

The rearrangement uses TRBV15 and TRBJ2-7, with unresolved D. Germline loops: CDR1 LNHNV, CDR2 YYDKDF (reference sequence). Between the trimmed V and J ends, which lost 0 bases and 2 bases, there was a span of 17 bases. CDR3 length: 17 amino acids. CDR3 region: CATSRDRVIGRTYEQYF. The CDR3, as DNA: TGTGCCACCAGCAGAGATCGGGTAATCGGTCGTACCTACGAGCAGTACTTC. Based on the CDR3 plus reference TRBV15 and TRBJ2-7, the full variable domain is DAMVIQNPRYQVTQFGKPVTLSCSQTLNHNVMYWYQQKSSQAPKLLFHYYDKDFNNEADTPDNFQSRRPNTSFCFLDIRSPGLGDTAMYLCATSRDRVIGRTYEQYFGPGTRLTVT.

This chain connects TRBV6-1 to TRBJ1-5; perhaps TRBD1 as D (5 bases). Germline-derived CDR1 and CDR2 are MNHNS and SASEGT. The CDR3 extends over 16 amino acids. V was clipped by 1 base and J by 0 bases, with 10 bases between them. The CDR3 DNA follows: TGTGCCAGCAGTGAAGGACAGCCCTATAGCAATCAGCCCCAGCATTTT. This encodes CASSEGQPYSNQPQHF.

A remark on this clone: Other nucleotide sequences from this sample produce the same CDR3. The rearrangement uses TRBV11-2 and TRBJ2-7, with D perhaps TRBD2 (6 bases). V was shortened by 1 base and J by 0 bases, with 13 bases between the two germline ends. Germline V gene data show CDR1 as SGHAT and CDR2 as FQNNGV. The CDR3 spans 16 residues. The CDR3 protein is CASSLVVAGSSYEQYF. The CDR3 DNA sequence: TGTGCCAGCAGCTTAGTAGTGGCGGGGAGCTCCTACGAGCAGTACTTC.

The chain combines TRBV7-9 with TRBJ2-5; 10 nucleotides match TRBD2. V trimming: 3 bases; J trimming: 4 bases; junction bases outside the gene matches: 8. CDR3 length: 16 residues. Germline CDR1 is SEHNR and CDR2 is FQNEAQ (reference sequence). CDR3 bases: TGTGCCAGCAGCTTGGTAGCGGGAGGAGGGGGAGAGACCCAGTACTTC. It encodes CASSLVAGGGGETQYF.